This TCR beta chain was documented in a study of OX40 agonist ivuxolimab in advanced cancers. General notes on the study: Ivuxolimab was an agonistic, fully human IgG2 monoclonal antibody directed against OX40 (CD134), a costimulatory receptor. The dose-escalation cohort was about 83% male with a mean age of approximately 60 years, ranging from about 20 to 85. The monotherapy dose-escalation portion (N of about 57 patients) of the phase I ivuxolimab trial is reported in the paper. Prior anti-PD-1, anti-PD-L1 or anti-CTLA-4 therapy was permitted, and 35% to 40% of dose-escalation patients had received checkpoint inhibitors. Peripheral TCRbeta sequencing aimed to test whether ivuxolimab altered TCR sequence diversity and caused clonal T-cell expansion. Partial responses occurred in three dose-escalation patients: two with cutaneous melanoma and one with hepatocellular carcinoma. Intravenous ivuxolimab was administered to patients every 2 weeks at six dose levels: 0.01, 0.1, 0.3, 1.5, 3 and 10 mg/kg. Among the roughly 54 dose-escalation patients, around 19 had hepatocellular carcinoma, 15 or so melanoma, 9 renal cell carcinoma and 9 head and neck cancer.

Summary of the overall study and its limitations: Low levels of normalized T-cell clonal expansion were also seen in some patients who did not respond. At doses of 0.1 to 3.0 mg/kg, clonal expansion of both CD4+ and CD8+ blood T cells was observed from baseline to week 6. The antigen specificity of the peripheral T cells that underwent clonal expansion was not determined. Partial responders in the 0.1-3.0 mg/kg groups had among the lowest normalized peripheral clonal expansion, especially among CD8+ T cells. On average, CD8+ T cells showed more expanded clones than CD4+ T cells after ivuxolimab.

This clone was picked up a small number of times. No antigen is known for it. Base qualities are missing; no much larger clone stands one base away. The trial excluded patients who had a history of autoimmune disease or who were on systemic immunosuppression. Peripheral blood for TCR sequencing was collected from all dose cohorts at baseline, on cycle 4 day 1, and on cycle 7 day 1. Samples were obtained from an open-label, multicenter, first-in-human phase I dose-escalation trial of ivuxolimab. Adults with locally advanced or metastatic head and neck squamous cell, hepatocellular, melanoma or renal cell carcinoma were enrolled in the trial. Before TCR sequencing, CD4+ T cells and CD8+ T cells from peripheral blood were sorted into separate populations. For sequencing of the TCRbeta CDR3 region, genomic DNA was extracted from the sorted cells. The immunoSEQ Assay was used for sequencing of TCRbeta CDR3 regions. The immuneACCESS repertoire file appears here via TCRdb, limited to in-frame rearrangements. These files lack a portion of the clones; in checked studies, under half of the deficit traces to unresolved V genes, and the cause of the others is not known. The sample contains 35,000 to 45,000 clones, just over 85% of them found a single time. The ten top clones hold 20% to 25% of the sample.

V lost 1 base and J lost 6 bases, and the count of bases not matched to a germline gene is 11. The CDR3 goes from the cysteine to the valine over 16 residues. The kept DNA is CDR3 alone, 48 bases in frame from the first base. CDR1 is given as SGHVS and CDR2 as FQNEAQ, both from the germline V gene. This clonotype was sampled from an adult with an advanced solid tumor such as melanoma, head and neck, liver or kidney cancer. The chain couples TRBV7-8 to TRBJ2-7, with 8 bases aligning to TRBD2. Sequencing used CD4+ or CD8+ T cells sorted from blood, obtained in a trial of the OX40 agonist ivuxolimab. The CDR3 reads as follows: CASSLGLAGPPSEQYV. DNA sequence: TGTGCCAGCAGCTTAGGGCTAGCGGGTCCGCCGAGCGAGCAGTACGTC.